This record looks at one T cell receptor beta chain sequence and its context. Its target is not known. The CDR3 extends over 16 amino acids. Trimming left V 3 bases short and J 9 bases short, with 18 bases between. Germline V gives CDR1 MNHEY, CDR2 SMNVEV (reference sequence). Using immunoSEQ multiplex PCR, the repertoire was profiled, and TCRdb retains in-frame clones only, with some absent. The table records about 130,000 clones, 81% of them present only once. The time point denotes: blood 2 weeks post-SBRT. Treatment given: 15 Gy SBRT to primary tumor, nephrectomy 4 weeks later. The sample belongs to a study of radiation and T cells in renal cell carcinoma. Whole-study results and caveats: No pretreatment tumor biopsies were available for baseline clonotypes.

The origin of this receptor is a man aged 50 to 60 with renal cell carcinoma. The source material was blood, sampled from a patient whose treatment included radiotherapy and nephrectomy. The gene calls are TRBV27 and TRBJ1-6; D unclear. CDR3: CASSLSSGVRSSPLHF. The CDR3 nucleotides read TGTGCCAGCAGTTTGTCGTCAGGCGTTAGGAGTTCACCCCTCCACTTT.